This T cell receptor beta chain was found in a study of graft-versus-host responses after intestinal transplantation (dated by TCRdb to the early 2020s). About the study as a whole: Multivisceral, liver-intestinal, or isolated intestinal transplants were received by the recipients. Every recipient was given anti-thymocyte globulin induction, followed by approximately three years of maintenance tacrolimus and steroids. Graft-versus-host and host-versus-graft alloreactive T cell clones were tracked in the graft, circulation and bone marrow after intestinal transplantation using bulk TCR-beta CDR3 sequencing. Alloreactive clones were identified by sequencing pre-transplant mixed lymphocyte reaction products and comparing these products with unstimulated pre-transplant donor and recipient T cells. The cohort enrolled some 25 intestinal transplant recipients including one retransplant, and a few patients lacking pretransplant specimens were excluded. A peak of at least 4% donor T cells among recipient peripheral blood mononuclear cells was the definition used for donor T cell macrochimerism. Rather than being sequenced by the commercial service, samples from three later patients were sequenced in-house on an Illumina MiSeq and processed with MiXCR. Study-wide conclusions, independent of this receptor: GvH clones were detected in recipient bone marrow, and some appeared earlier in ileal mucosa or blood, consistent with an intestinal mucosal origin. The conclusions were limited by the relatively low number and heterogeneity of the intestinal transplant patients. Patients with donor T cell macrochimerism had high GvH to HvG T cell clonal ratios in their allografts. Early after transplant, peak levels of circulating GvH clones were associated with declines in HvG clones.

This clone came up a few times. Per-base qualities were not stored, and no clone one base away is much larger. What this sample's time point label stands for: cells obtained before transplantation from donor or recipient. In mixed lymphocyte reactions, 200,000 CFSE-labeled pre-transplant responders were plated with 200,000 irradiated violet-dye-labeled stimulators and cultured for 5 to 6 days. Proliferating CD3+CD4+CFSE-low and CD3+CD8+CFSE-low responder cells were FACS-sorted on a BD Influx sorter after the mixed lymphocyte reaction. The CDR3 holds 16 amino acids from the cysteine to the phenylalanine. Only CDR3 DNA remains: 48 bases, in frame from the first base. Libraries were built with the immunoSEQ multiplex PCR assay. For most patients, genomic DNA was isolated using the Qiagen DNeasy Blood and Tissue Kit and was shipped frozen to Adaptive Biotechnologies for TCR sequencing. Adaptive Biotechnologies carried out high-throughput TCR-beta CDR3 sequencing of genomic DNA for most patients. The authors' pipeline ran thus. Adaptive's ImmunoSEQ software supplied the TCR sequencing data for under 20 patients, while MiXCR and VDJtools were used to process three other patients. To correct CD4 versus CD8 sorting errors, sequences present in both subsets at a frequency ratio below 5:1 were removed. CDR3 nucleotide sequences shared by donor and recipient were removed because the origin of these sequences could not be assigned. At least 2-fold expansion over unstimulated cells and a minimum CFSE-low frequency of 0.002% (template counts) or 0.001% (read counts) were required for clones to be classified as alloreactive. Clones detected in sequenced pre-transplant spleen, lymph node, or MLR CFSE-low populations of the donor or recipient were defined as mappable. Cumulative frequency of alloreactive clones was calculated as a percentage of all sequences weighted by copy number. TCRdb carries this immuneACCESS record with in-frame sequences only. Its versions omit some clonotypes, under half of them owing to an unresolved V gene in the studies checked, with the rest unexplained. V, J and clone size are those of that table, while D and trimming were read from the DNA. In this sample the table shows 20,000 to 25,000 clones, around 47% of which occur a single time. The ten largest account for about 1.3% of the sample.

The V and J genes are TRBV21-1 and TRBJ1-4. TRBV21-1 is annotated as a pseudogene. This receptor was obtained from a human patient who was an organ donor for intestinal transplantation. The material was alloreactive CD8+ T cells from a mixed lymphocyte reaction culture, obtained before transplantation. According to the study, the label for this sample's cell subset or site signals: CFSE-low proliferating T cells sorted from roughly 6-day pre-transplant mixed lymphocyte reaction (GvH or HvG direction). The CDR3 has the sequence CASSKAIWGMTEKLFF. The DNA sequence is as follows: TGTGCCAGCAGCAAAGCGATATGGGGTATGACTGAAAAACTGTTTTTT.